The 30 T cell receptor beta chains below come from one sample, sequenced in a study of lymphopenia after photon versus proton radiotherapy. Only in-frame clones appear in the TCRdb table, and some are missing; sequencing was by immunoSEQ multiplex PCR. This repertoire shows 15,000 to 20,000 clones, about 85% found once; its top ten account for 55% to 60%. Here the sequenced sample was peripheral blood, taken from a patient treated with proton-based radiotherapy. The receptor source for this set is a woman aged 55 to 70 with cholangiocarcinoma. Some clones in this sample may be carry-over from other donors' samples.

In its sample, this clone was seen once. This chain connects TRBV28 to TRBJ2-7; TRBD1 matches at 10 bases. CDR1 MDHEN and CDR2 SYDVKM come from the germline V gene. The V and J ends lost 7 bases and 7 bases, in that order; junction bases with no gene match: 13. The CDR3 has 15 residues. CDR3 region: CASNQGTGVFLEQYF. The CDR3 DNA sequence: TGTGCCAGCAATCAGGGGACAGGGGTTTTCTTAGAGCAGTACTTC.

The rearrangement uses TRBV10-3 and TRBJ1-2; the D gene is possibly TRBD1 (5 bases). In germline, CDR1 is ENHRY, CDR2 SYGVKD. The CDR3 extends over 13 amino acids. V gave up 0 bases and J gave up 7 bases, with 9 bases separating them. The CDR3 region is CAISESTRGGYTF. The CDR3 bases are TGTGCCATCAGTGAGTCGACGAGGGGTGGCTACACCTTC.

This clone came up a few times. V is TRBV6-5 and J is TRBJ2-7; the match to TRBD1 covers 7 bases. CDR3 length equals 12 residues. V was clipped by 5 bases and J by 5 bases; unmatched bases: 3. Looked up from germline, CDR1 is MNHEY and CDR2 is SVGAGI. The CDR3 coding sequence is TGTGCCAGCAGTAGAGACAGGGACGAGCAGTACTTC. It encodes CASSRDRDEQYF.

The gene calls are TRBV7-2 and TRBJ2-5; tentatively, D is TRBD1 (6 bases). The CDR3 runs to 14 residues. CDR1 and CDR2 from the germline V gene are SGHTA and FQGNSA. The V gene lost 1 base and the J gene lost 3 bases, with 9 bases spanning the gap. The CDR3 here is CASSLEAGEETQYF. The DNA of the CDR3 is TGTGCCAGCAGCTTAGAAGCAGGGGAAGAGACCCAGTACTTC.

This sequence joins TRBV6-1 and TRBJ2-1; no clear D. Germline V gene lookup returns CDR1 MNHNS and CDR2 SASEGT. Deletions cut 5 bases from V and 7 bases from J, with 15 bases between. The CDR3 contains 14 residues. In DNA form, the CDR3 reads TGTGCCAGCAGTCCCCGTGGTCGTCCAAATGAGCAGTTCTTC. This gives the protein CASSPRGRPNEQFF.

This rearrangement joins TRBV18 to TRBJ2-5; no clear D gene. V was shortened by 1 base and J by 0 bases, with 6 bases between the two germline ends. This CDR3 has 14 amino acids. CDR1 and CDR2 (germline): KGHSH, LQKENI. The CDR3 region has the DNA TGTGCCAGCTCACCACTACAGAACCAAGAGACCCAGTACTTC. Translating it yields CASSPLQNQETQYF.

The rearrangement links TRBV7-2 to TRBJ1-2, with 7 bases matching TRBD1. The J segment lost 4 bases and the V segment lost 5 bases, leaving 7 bases of the junction unmatched. The CDR3 has 14 residues. CDR1 and CDR2 from the germline V gene are SGHTA and FQGNSA. CDR3 DNA: TGTGCCAGCAGCCCCCGACAGGGAGGCTATGGCTACACCTTC. This gives the protein CASSPRQGGYGYTF. The full variable domain, with the rest looked up from reference TRBV7-2 and TRBJ1-2, is GAGVSQSPSNKVTEKGKDVELRCDPISGHTALYWYRQSLGQGLEFLIYFQGNSAPDKSGLPSDRFSAERTGGSVSTLTIQRTQQEDSAVYLCASSPRQGGYGYTFGSGTRLTVV.

The chain joins TRBV4-3 to TRBJ1-4, with 10 bases identical to TRBD1. CDR1 LGHNA and CDR2 YSLEER come from the germline V gene. The CDR3 contains 17 residues. J lost 0 bases, V lost 2 bases, and 3 bases had no gene match. Here the CDR3 reads CASSQPGQGTTNEKLFF. The CDR3 DNA reads TGCGCCAGCAGCCAACCGGGACAGGGGACAACTAATGAAAAACTGTTTTTT.

Only a few counts were recorded for this clone. The J gene is TRBJ2-2, the V gene TRBV7-8; D is unclear. There are 15 residues in the CDR3. Between the trimmed V and J ends, which lost 1 base and 8 bases, there was a span of 14 bases. CDR1 and CDR2 (germline): SGHVS, FQNEAQ. CDR3 DNA sequence: TGTGCCAGCAGCTTAGTCCGCCGTGGGTTGGGGGAGCTGTTTTTT. It codes for CASSLVRRGLGELFF.

This clone was observed a few times. V gene TRBV10-1 combines with J gene TRBJ1-6, with 9 bases identical to TRBD1. V lost 6 bases to trimming and J lost 9 bases; unmatched junction nucleotides: 6. This CDR3 spans 14 amino acids. Germline loops: CDR1 WNHNN, CDR2 SYGVQD (reference sequence). The CDR3: CASSAGTGISPLHF. The DNA of the CDR3 is TGCGCCAGCAGCGCCGGGACAGGGATTTCACCCCTCCACTTT.

This chain joins TRBV7-8 and TRBJ1-1, with 7 bases that match TRBD1. The CDR3 has 14 residues. Trimming removed 4 bases from V and 1 base from J; junction bases left unmatched: 3. Germline CDR1 is SGHVS and CDR2 is FQNEAQ. CDR3 nucleotide sequence: TGTGCCAGCAGCTCAGGGACAGAGAACACTGAAGCTTTCTTT. Translated, it gives CASSSGTENTEAFF. Variable domain in full (rest from reference TRBV7-8 and TRBJ1-1): GAGVSQSPRYKVAKRGQDVALRCDPISGHVSLFWYQQALGQGPEFLTYFQNEAQLDKSGLPSDRFFAERPEGSVSTLKIQRTQQEDSAVYLCASSSGTENTEAFFGQGTRLTVV.

The rearrangement uses TRBV14 and TRBJ2-1; D perhaps matches TRBD1 (6 bases). CDR1 is SGHDN and CDR2 is FVKESK in the germline V gene. The CDR3 totals 17 residues. Trimming left V 0 bases short and J 6 bases short, with 18 bases between. The CDR3 sequence: CASSQEGGRGWLNEQFF. In nucleotides, the CDR3 is TGTGCCAGCAGCCAAGAAGGTGGCAGGGGATGGCTCAATGAGCAGTTCTTC. The variable domain in full, with the rest retrieved from reference TRBV14 and TRBJ2-1, is EAGVTQFPSHSVIEKGQTVTLRCDPISGHDNLYWYRRVMGKEIKFLLHFVKESKQDESGMPNNRFLAERTGGTYSTLKVQPAELEDSGVYFCASSQEGGRGWLNEQFFGPGTRLTVL.

The chain has TRBV20-1 and TRBJ1-1; D gene ambiguous. Germline-derived CDR1 and CDR2 are DFQATT and SNEGSKA (reference sequence). V lost 5 bases and J 1 base, leaving 5 bases between the germline ends. This CDR3 is 11 amino acids long. The CDR3 sequence: CSAQANTEAFF. The CDR3 coding sequence is TGCAGTGCTCAGGCGAACACTGAAGCTTTCTTT.

This rearrangement joins TRBV19 to TRBJ2-7; 9 bases are a match to TRBD1. The germline V gene has CDR1 LNHDA and CDR2 SQIVND (reference sequence). CDR3 length equals 15 residues. V lost 6 bases to trimming and J lost 4 bases; unmatched junction nucleotides: 10. The CDR3 coding sequence is TGTGCCAGTAGCAGGGGACAGGGTAGAATTTACGAGCAGTACTTC. Translated, it gives CASSRGQGRIYEQYF.

The count of this clone is one. Written as DNA, the CDR3 is TGTGCCAGCAGCTTAGGCCAGGCAGATACGCAGTATTTT. It yields the protein CASSLGQADTQYF. The chain is built from TRBV5-4 and TRBJ2-3; no definite D call. From germline, CDR1 is SGHNT and CDR2 YYREEE (reference sequence). With 2 bases removed from V and 4 bases from J, the gap between germline ends came to 8 bases. The CDR3 spans 13 residues.

The chain recombines TRBV27 with TRBJ2-7; TRBD1 or TRBD2 may be the D gene (6 bases each). The CDR3 consists of 14 residues. V dropped 2 bases and J dropped 3 bases, with 11 bases sitting between them. The germline CDR1 and CDR2 sequences are MNHEY and SMNVEV (reference sequence). Here the CDR3 DNA reads TGTGCCAGCAGTTTAGAGGGGGGATACTACGAGCAGTACTTC. Its translation: CASSLEGGYYEQYF.

The rearrangement links TRBV18 to TRBJ2-7; unclear D gene. The germline gives CDR1 KGHSH, CDR2 LQKENI. The V end lost 2 bases, the J end lost 5 bases, and 10 bases lay between the germline ends. The CDR3 runs to 13 residues. The CDR3 bases are TGTGCCAGCTCACCATTCGCGAACGACGAGCAGTACTTC. This gives the protein CASSPFANDEQYF.

The CDR3 loop reads CASSLAGGYSYEQYF. The CDR3 DNA is TGTGCCAGCAGCTTAGCAGGGGGTTATTCCTACGAGCAGTACTTC. The chain recombines TRBV7-3 with TRBJ2-7, with 7 bases aligning to TRBD1. Trimming removed 2 bases from V and 1 base from J; junction bases left unmatched: 5. The CDR3 has 15 amino acids. Germline CDR1 reads SGHTA; CDR2 reads FQGTGA.

The genes are TRBV20-1 and TRBJ2-1, with unresolved D. This CDR3 contains 10 residues. Germline loops: CDR1 DFQATT, CDR2 SNEGSKA (reference sequence). V was cut by 4 bases and J by 7 bases, with 5 bases left in between. The CDR3 region has the DNA TGCAGTGCTACCGGTAATGAGCAGTTCTTC. Encoded protein: CSATGNEQFF.

V usage is TRBV6-5 and J usage is TRBJ1-4, with 7 positions matching TRBD1. Trimming at V came to 2 bases and at J to 7 bases, leaving 7 bases not matched to a gene. CDR3 length: 15 residues. CDR1 MNHEY and CDR2 SVGAGI come from the germline V gene. CDR3 DNA: TGTGCCAGCAGTTACGGGACAGCCCGTAGTGAAAAACTGTTTTTT. Translating it yields CASSYGTARSEKLFF.

This sequence joins TRBV7-2 and TRBJ2-3, with TRBD2 identical over 9 bases. The CDR3 is 15 residues long. The V and J ends lost 1 base and 6 bases, in that order; junction bases with no gene match: 5. Germline CDR1 and CDR2: SGHTA and FQGNSA. The CDR3 protein is CASSLGGRARDTQYF. CDR3 in DNA: TGTGCCAGCAGCTTAGGCGGGAGGGCGAGGGATACGCAGTATTTT.

The rearrangement joins TRBV7-2 to TRBJ1-5; D uncertain. The CDR3 has 12 residues. Germline V gene lookup returns CDR1 SGHTA and CDR2 FQGNSA. V gave up 3 bases and J gave up 9 bases, with 9 bases separating them. This chain's CDR3 is CASSFLVGPQHF. The CDR3 nucleotides read TGTGCCAGCAGCTTTCTTGTCGGGCCCCAGCATTTT.

CDR3 protein: CASSKSGGASHEQFF. CDR3 bases: TGTGCCAGCAGCAAGAGCGGGGGGGCCTCTCATGAGCAGTTCTTC. The chain employs TRBV6-6 and TRBJ2-1, with 10 bases that match TRBD2. Germline CDR1 MNHNY, CDR2 SVGAGI (reference sequence). V lost 6 bases and J lost 8; bases outside the gene matches: 10. The CDR3 has 15 residues.

J is TRBJ1-2 and V is TRBV29-1, with TRBD1 matching over 7 bases. The length of the CDR3 is 13 residues. Losses at the gene ends were 6 bases for V and 6 bases for J; bases not matched to a gene: 10. CDR1 SQVTM and CDR2 ANQGSEA come from the germline V gene. The chain's CDR3 is CSVGNLQGNGYTF. In nucleotides, the CDR3 is TGCAGCGTGGGAAACTTACAGGGGAATGGCTACACCTTC.

The chain employs TRBV6-5 and TRBJ1-5; 7 bases are shared with TRBD1. V was pared by 5 bases and J by 3 bases, with 1 base of the junction left unmatched. Germline V lookup: CDR1 MNHEY, CDR2 SVGAGI. The CDR3 spans 13 residues. CDR3 loop: CASSDRVNQPQHF. CDR3 DNA: TGTGCCAGCAGTGACAGGGTCAATCAGCCCCAGCATTTT.

In this sample, this clone turned up once. The CDR3 here is CSVVLPNTEAFF. CDR3 bases: TGCAGCGTTGTACTACCGAACACTGAAGCTTTCTTT. The gene calls are TRBV29-1 and TRBJ1-1; no definite D call. The V end lost 4 bases, the J end lost 1 base, and 7 bases lay between the germline ends. This CDR3 is built from 12 residues. Germline V lookup: CDR1 SQVTM, CDR2 ANQGSEA.

The chain carries TRBV10-3 and TRBJ1-1; possible D gene TRBD1, 5 bases. The V end was cut by 10 bases, the J end by 3 bases, with 12 bases between. CDR3 length: 12 amino acids. Germline V lookup: CDR1 ENHRY, CDR2 SYGVKD. CDR3 amino acids: CATRPGDTEAFF. The CDR3 bases are TGTGCCACCCGACCGGGGGACACTGAAGCTTTCTTT.

The gene calls are TRBV19 and TRBJ2-7, with 7 bases fitting TRBD2. The CDR3 loop spans 17 amino acids. Trimming cost V 4 bases and J 3 bases; bases outside gene matches: 15. Germline CDR1 reads LNHDA; CDR2 reads SQIVND (reference sequence). CDR3 nucleotide sequence: TGTGCCAGTAGTACCAGGGAGGAAGTGCGGGGGTACTACGAGCAGTACTTC. It yields the protein CASSTREEVRGYYEQYF.

The genes are TRBV5-1 and TRBJ1-1; a weak D match, TRBD1 (6 bases). The length of the CDR3 is 16 residues. Germline V gene lookup returns CDR1 SGHRS and CDR2 YFSETQ. V lost 4 bases and J 1 base, leaving 17 bases between the germline ends. CDR3 in amino acids: CASSPTAGVGNTEAFF. DNA for the CDR3: TGCGCCAGCAGCCCGACGGCAGGGGTGGGGAACACTGAAGCTTTCTTT.

This rearrangement joins TRBV5-1 to TRBJ2-5; 8 bases agree with TRBD2. CDR3 size: 17 residues. CDR1 SGHRS and CDR2 YFSETQ come from the germline V gene. After removal of 4 bases from V and 1 base from J, the junction contained 12 bases not matched to a gene. The CDR3 bases are TGCGCCAGCAGCCCGGCGGGGGGAGGTGGGGTCCAAGAGACCCAGTACTTC. It specifies CASSPAGGGGVQETQYF.